This TCR beta chain comes out of a study of blood T cell repertoires in COVID-19. Across the whole study: The United States, Italy and Spain were the sources of the acute and convalescent COVID-19 samples. PBMCs, B-cell-depleted T cells, or T cells provided the cDNA or gDNA that made up the material.

The CDR3 runs to 17 residues. V shed 6 bases, J shed 5 bases, and the junction held 8 bases outside the gene matches. Germline loops: CDR1 KGHSH, CDR2 LQKENI. In the authors' workflow: Amplifying reference gene primers gave estimates of nucleated cell counts. Here immunoSEQ multiplex PCR was the method, and the copy in TCRdb shows in-frame clones only, minus some. The V and J calls and clone size come from that table; D and trimming were worked out from the DNA. Here the sample spans a few hundred thousand clones, 80% to 90% being singletons. The chain employs TRBV18 and TRBJ2-3; 16 bases align to TRBD2. The source of this sequence is a woman between 35 and 50 years old who had recovered from COVID-19. Source material: peripheral blood. CDR3 in DNA: TGTGCCAGCTCGACAGGGACTAGCGGGGGGGCCGGAGATACGCAGTATTTT. Its protein product is CASSTGTSGGAGDTQYF.